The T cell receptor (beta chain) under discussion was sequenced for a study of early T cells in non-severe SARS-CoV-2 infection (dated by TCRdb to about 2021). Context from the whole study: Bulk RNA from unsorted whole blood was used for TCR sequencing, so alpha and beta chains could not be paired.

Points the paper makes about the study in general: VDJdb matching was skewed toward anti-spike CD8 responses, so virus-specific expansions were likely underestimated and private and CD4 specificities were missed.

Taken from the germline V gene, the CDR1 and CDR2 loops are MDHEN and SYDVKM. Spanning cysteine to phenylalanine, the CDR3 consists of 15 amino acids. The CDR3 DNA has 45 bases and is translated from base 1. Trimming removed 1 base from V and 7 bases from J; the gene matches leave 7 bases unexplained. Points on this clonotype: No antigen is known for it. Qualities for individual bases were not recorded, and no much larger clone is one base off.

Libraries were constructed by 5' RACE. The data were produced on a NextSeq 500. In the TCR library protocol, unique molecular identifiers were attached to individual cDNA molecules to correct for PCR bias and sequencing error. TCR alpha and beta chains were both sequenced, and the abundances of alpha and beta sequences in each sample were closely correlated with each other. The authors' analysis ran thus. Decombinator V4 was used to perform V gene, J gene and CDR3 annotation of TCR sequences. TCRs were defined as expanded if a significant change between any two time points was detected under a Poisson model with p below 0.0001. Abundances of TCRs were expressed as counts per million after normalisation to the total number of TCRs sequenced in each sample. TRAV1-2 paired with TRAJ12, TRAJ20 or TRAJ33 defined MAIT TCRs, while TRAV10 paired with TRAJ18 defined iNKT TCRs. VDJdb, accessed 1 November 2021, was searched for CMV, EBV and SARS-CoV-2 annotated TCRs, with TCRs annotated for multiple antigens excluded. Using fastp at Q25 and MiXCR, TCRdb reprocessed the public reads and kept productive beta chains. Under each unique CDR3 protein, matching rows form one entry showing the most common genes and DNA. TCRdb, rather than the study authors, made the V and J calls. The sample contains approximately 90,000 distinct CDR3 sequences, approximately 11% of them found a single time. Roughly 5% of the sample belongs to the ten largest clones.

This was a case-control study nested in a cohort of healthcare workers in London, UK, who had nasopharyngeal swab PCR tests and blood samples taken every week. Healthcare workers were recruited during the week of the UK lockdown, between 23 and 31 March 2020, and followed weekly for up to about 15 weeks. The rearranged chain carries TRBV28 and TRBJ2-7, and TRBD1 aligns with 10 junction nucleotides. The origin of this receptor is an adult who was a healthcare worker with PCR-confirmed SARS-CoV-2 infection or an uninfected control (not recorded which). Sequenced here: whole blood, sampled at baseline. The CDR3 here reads CASSLSGTGDREQYF. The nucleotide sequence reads TGTGCCAGCAGTTTATCCGGGACAGGGGATCGGGAGCAGTACTTC.